The clone carrying this T cell receptor beta chain was seen only once. Its antigen is unidentified. The sample comes from a study of T cell responses to AZD1222 COVID-19 vaccine. Study outcomes and limitations: Reportedly, nearly half the spike-specific TCRs target unmutated variant regions.

Profiled with immunoSEQ multiplex PCR; TCRdb holds only in-frame clones, not every one. This sample carries approximately 100,000 clones, over 75% of them seen once, and the ten largest clones take roughly 10%. V dropped 6 bases and J dropped 6; count of bases not matched to a gene: 12. The germline V gene has CDR1 SNHLY and CDR2 FYNNEI. This CDR3 comprises 15 residues. Some second doses came at about 4 weeks and others at about 12 weeks; these were pooled. This TCR derives from an adult who received the AZD1222 COVID-19 vaccine. The chain has TRBV2 and TRBJ2-3; TRBD2 matches 7 bases. Material: peripheral blood, obtained 28 days after the second AZD1222 dose. CDR3 sequence: CASSLAGNEIDTQYF. The CDR3 region has the DNA TGTGCCAGCAGCTTAGCGGGTAATGAAATCGATACGCAGTATTTT.